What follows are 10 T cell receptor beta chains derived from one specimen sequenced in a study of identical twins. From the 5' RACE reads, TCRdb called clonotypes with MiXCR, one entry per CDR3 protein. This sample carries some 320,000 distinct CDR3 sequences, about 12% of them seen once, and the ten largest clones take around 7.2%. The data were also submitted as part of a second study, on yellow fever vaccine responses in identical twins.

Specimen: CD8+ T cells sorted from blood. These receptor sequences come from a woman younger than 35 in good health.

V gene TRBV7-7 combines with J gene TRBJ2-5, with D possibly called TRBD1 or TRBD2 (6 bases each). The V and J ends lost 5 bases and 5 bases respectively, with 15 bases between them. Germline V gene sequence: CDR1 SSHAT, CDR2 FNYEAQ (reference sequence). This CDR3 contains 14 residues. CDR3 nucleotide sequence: TGTGCCAGCAGCCGACGGGGGCAAGGCGAGACCCAGTACTTC. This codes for CASSRRGQGETQYF. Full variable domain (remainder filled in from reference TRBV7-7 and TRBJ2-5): GAGVSQSPRYKVTKRGQDVTLRCDPISSHATLYWYQQALGQGPEFLTYFNYEAQPDKSGLPSDRFSAERPEGSISTLTIQRTEQRDSAMYRCASSRRGQGETQYFGPGTRLLVL.

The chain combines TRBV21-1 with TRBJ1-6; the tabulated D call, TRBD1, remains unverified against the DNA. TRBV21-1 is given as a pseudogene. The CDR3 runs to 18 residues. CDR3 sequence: CASSKERGVGGRGSPLHF. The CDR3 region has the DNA TGTGCCAGCAGCAAAGAAAGAGGGGTGGGGGGGCGCGGATCACCCCTCCACTTT.

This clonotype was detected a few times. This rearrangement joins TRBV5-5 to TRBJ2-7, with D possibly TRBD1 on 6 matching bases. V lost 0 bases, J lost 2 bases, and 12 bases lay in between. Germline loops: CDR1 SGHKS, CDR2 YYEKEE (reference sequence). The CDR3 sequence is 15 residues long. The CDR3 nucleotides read TGTGCCAGCAGCTTGGGCCAGGGGTCTGCCTACGAGCAGTACTTC. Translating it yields CASSLGQGSAYEQYF.

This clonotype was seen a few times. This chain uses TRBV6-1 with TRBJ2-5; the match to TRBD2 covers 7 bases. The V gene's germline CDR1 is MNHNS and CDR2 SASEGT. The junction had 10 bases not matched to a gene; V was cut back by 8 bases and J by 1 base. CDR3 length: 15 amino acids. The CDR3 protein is CASSVDLAAQETQYF. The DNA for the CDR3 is TGTGCCAGCTCGGTTGATCTAGCGGCCCAAGAGACCCAGTACTTC.

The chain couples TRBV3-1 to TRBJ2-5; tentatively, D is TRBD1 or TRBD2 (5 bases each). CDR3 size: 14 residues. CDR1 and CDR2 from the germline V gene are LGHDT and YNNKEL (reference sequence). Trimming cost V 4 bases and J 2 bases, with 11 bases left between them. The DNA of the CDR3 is TGTGCCAGCAGCCCCGGGACGGAGCAAGAGACCCAGTACTTC. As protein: CASSPGTEQETQYF.

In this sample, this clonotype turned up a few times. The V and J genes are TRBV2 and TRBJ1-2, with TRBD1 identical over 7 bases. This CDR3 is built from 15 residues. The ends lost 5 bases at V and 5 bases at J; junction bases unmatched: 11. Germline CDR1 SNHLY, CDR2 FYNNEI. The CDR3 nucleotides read TGTGCCAGCAGTACCCCCGGACAGGATGCTTATGGCTACACCTTC. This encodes CASSTPGQDAYGYTF.

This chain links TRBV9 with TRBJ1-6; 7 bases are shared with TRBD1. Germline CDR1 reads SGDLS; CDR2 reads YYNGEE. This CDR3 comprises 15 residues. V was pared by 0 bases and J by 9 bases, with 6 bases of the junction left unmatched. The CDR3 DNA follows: TGTGCCAGCAGCGTAGACCGGGACAGAGGTTCACCCCTCCACTTT. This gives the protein CASSVDRDRGSPLHF.

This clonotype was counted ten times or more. The CDR3 bases are TGCGCCAGCAGCCCGGAGGGCCAGGAAGCCTACGAGCAGTACGTC. Protein product: CASSPEGQEAYEQYV. The chain recombines TRBV5-1 with TRBJ2-7, with D perhaps matching TRBD2 (6 bases). The length of the CDR3 is 15 residues. Trimming cost V 4 bases and J 2 bases, with 16 bases left between them. Germline V gives CDR1 SGHRS, CDR2 YFSETQ.

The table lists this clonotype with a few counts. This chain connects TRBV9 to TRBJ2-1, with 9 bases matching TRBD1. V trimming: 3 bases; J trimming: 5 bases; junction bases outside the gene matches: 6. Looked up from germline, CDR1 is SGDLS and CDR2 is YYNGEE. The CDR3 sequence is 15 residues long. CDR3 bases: TGTGCCAGCAGCGCCCGACAGGGGGTCAACAATGAGCAGTTCTTC. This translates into CASSARQGVNNEQFF.

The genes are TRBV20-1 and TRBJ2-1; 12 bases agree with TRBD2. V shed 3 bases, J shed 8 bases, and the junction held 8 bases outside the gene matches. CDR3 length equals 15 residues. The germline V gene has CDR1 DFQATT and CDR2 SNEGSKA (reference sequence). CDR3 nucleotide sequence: TGCAGTGCTAGTGGACTAGCGGGGTCCCTCGATGAGCAGTTCTTC. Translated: CSASGLAGSLDEQFF.